This T cell receptor beta chain comes out of a study of T-cell reconstitution after alpha-beta-depleted transplantation in children. General study findings and limits: One year post-transplant, T-cell counts and diversity were largely derived from T cells produced anew. From surviving recipient T cells and thymic progenitors came the high day-60 TCRbeta diversity observed in some patients.

Unique molecular identifiers were used to barcode this TCRbeta library. TCRdb processed the PCR reads anew with MiXCR; each CDR3 protein has one entry. This sample has more than 400,000 distinct CDR3 sequences, with around 10% found just once. This clonotype has a handful of counts. Its antigen is unidentified. CDR1 and CDR2 from the germline V gene are MNHNY and SVGAGI (reference sequence). CDR3 length: 12 amino acids. Deletions cut 7 bases from V and 7 bases from J, with 10 bases between. The clonotype comes from a female patient aged 2 to 10 who had a stem cell transplant for aplastic anemia, so the T cells may come from the graft donor. V usage is TRBV6-6 and J usage is TRBJ1-4; a possible D gene is TRBD1 (6 bases). The source was PBMCs, mostly from graft donor cells, collected 180 days after TCRalphabeta/CD19-depleted stem cell transplant. This CDR3 is CASTHRVEKLFF. DNA of the CDR3: TGTGCCAGCACCCACAGGGTTGAAAAACTGTTTTTT.